The 7 T cell receptor beta chains below were found in one sample sequenced in a study of Ad26.COV2.S vaccination and SARS-CoV-2 variants. Treatment denoted: some 19 received Ad26.COV2.S at low or high dose, single or two shots; 5 received placebo; per-sample allocation not given. It was on day 63 after the first vaccine or placebo injection that samples were taken. Assay: immunoSEQ multiplex PCR; the TCRdb copy retains only in-frame clones and omits some. Among about 480,000 clones listed, around 88% were seen once. The sample in question was peripheral blood, obtained in a trial of Ad26.COV2.S vaccine versus placebo. These receptors were collected from a person between 18 and 65 years old who received the Ad26.COV2.S COVID-19 vaccine or a placebo.

This chain uses TRBV21-1 with TRBJ1-5; the D call in the table, TRBD1, was not verified against the DNA. TRBV21-1 is flagged as a pseudogene. This CDR3 spans 17 amino acids. The DNA for the CDR3 is TGTGCCAGCAGCACCCAAAAGACAGGCCTTAGCAATCAGCCCCAGCATTTT. It encodes CASSTQKTGLSNQPQHF.

This sequence joins TRBV2 and TRBJ1-2; D ambiguous. Germline V gene sequence: CDR1 SNHLY, CDR2 FYNNEI. V lost 5 bases and J lost 5, with 15 bases in between. This CDR3 spans 14 amino acids. CDR3 DNA sequence: TGTGCCAGCAGTTCAGAGTTTAGGATGTATGGCTACACCTTC. Protein sequence: CASSSEFRMYGYTF.

The chain joins TRBV6-5 to TRBJ1-5; weak D call: TRBD1 (5 bases). The ends were cut back, 4 bases at V and 6 bases at J, with 10 bases in the middle. The CDR3 sequence is 13 residues long. The germline V gene has CDR1 MNHEY and CDR2 SVGAGI. The CDR3 DNA sequence: TGTGCCAGCAGTTTCGGGGCCAGTCAGCCCCAGCATTTT. Translation gives CASSFGASQPQHF.

The chain combines TRBV3-1 (or the pseudogene TRBV3-2) with TRBJ2-1; TRBD1 aligns across 7 bases. V trimming: 4 bases; J trimming: 7 bases; junction bases outside the gene matches: 10. This CDR3 is 15 amino acids long. Germline V lookup: CDR1 LGHDT, CDR2 YNNKEL (reference sequence). The CDR3 DNA is TGTGCCAGCAGCCTCAGACAGGGACGGGGTAATGAGCAGTTCTTC. This encodes CASSLRQGRGNEQFF.

This clone was seen a few times. This chain uses TRBV7-9 with TRBJ2-7, with 8 bases lining up with TRBD1. Germline V gene sequence: CDR1 SEHNR, CDR2 FQNEAQ (reference sequence). V trimming: 5 bases; J trimming: 1 base; junction bases outside the gene matches: 7. This CDR3 comprises 15 residues. In nucleotides, the CDR3 is TGTGCCAGCAGCCAAGGGACAGGATTATCCTACGAGCAGTACTTC. It is translated as CASSQGTGLSYEQYF.

The chain carries TRBV25-1 and TRBJ2-6, with D maybe TRBD2 (6 bases). The CDR3 is made up of 13 amino acids. Trimming took off 8 bases at V and 2 bases at J, with 7 bases between the two ends. Germline V CDR1 and CDR2: MGHDK, SYGVNS. CDR3 DNA sequence: TGTGCCAGCGGGGAGGCTGGGGCCAACGTCCTGACTTTC. Its translation: CASGEAGANVLTF.

This clone was detected only once. This chain links TRBV30 with TRBJ2-1; 8 bases match TRBD2. The CDR3 is 15 residues long. Germline V gene data show CDR1 as GTSNPN and CDR2 as SVGIG (reference sequence). Trimming at V came to 5 bases and at J to 0 bases, leaving 6 bases not matched to a gene. CDR3 sequence: CAWAGGTSSYNEQFF. The CDR3 nucleotides are TGTGCCTGGGCTGGGGGGACTAGCTCCTACAATGAGCAGTTCTTC.